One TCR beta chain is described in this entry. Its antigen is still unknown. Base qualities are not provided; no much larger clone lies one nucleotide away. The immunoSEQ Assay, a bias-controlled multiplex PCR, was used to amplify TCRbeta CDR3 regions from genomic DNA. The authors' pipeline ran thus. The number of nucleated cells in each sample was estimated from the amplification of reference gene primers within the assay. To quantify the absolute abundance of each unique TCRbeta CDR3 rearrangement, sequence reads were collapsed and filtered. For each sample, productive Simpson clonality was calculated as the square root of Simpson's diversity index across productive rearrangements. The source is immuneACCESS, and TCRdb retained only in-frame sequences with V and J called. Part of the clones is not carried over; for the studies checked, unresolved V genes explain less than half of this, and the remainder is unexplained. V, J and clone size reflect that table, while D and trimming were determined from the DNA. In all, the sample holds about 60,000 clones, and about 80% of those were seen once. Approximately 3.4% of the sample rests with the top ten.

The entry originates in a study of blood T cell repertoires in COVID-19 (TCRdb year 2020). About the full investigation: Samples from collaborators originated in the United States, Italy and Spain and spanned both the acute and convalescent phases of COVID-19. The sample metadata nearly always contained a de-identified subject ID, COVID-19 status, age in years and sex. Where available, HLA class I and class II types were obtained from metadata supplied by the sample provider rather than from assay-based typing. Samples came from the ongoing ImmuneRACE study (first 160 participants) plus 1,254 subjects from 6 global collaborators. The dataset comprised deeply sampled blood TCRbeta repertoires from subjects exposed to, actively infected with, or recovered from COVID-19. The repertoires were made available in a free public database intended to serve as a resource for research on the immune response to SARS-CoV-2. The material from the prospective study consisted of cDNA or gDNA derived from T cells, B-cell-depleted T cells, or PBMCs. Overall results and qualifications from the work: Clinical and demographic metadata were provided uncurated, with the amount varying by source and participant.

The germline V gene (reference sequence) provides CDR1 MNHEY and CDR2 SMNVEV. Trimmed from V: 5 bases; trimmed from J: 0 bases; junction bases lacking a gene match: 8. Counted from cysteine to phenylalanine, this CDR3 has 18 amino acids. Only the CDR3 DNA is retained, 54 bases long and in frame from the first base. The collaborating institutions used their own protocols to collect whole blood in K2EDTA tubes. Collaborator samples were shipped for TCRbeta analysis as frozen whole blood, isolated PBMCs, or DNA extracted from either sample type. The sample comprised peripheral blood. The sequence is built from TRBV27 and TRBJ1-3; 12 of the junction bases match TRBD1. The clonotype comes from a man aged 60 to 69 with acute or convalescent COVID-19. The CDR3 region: CASSPGTGGFFSGNTIYF. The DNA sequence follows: TGTGCCAGCAGTCCCGGGACAGGGGGCTTCTTCTCTGGAAACACCATATATTTT.